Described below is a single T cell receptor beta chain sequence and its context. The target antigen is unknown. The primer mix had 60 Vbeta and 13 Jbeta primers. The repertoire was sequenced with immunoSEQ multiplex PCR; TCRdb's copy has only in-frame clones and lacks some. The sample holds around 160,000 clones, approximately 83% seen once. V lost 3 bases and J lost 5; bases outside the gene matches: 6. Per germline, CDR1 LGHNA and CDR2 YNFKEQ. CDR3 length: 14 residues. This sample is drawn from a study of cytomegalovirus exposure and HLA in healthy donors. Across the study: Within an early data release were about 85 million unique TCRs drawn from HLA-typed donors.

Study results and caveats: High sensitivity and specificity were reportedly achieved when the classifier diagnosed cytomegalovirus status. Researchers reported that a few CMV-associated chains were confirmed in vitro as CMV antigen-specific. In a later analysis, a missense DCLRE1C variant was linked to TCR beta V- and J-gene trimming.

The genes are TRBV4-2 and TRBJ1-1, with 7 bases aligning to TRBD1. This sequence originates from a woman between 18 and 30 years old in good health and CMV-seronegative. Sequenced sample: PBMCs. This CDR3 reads CASSQSTGRTEAFF. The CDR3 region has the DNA TGTGCCAGCAGCCAGTCGACAGGGCGAACTGAAGCTTTCTTT.